This T cell receptor beta chain was obtained from a study of identical twins. The study's findings and limits: Weaker excess twin sharing was observed in beta out-of-frame sequences.

With respect to this clonotype: Its antigen is currently unknown.

V was shortened by 2 bases and J by 4 bases, with 8 bases between the two germline ends. The CDR3 covers 13 residues. CDR1 and CDR2 from the germline V gene are MNHEY and SVGEGT. Carrying unique molecular identifiers, the cDNA also gained a universal primer site through template switching. One entry per CDR3 protein, called by TCRdb with MiXCR from the 5' RACE reads. The sample carries 250,000 or so distinct CDR3 sequences, about 7% recorded once. This sample was also put to use in a study of yellow fever vaccine responses in identical twins.

The chain combines TRBV6-2 or TRBV6-3 with TRBJ1-1; no firm D call. This clonotype was sampled from a woman under 30 in good health. Sequencing input: memory (CD45RO+) T cells sorted from blood. The chain's CDR3 is CASSYDGSTEAFF. Written as DNA, the CDR3 is TGTGCCAGCAGTTACGATGGGAGCACTGAAGCTTTCTTT.